The 7 T cell receptor beta chains presented below share a single source sample, sequenced in a study of draining lymph node invasion in breast cancer. In TCRdb, the bulk RNA-seq reads were re-called with MiXCR into one record per CDR3 protein. The sample lists thousands of distinct CDR3 sequences, 70% occurring once. Memory regulatory T cells were sorted as CD4+ CD45RA- CD25high cells. Sequenced material: sorted memory Tregs from a lymph node. The receptor source for this set is a female donor with luminal breast cancer.

The V gene is TRBV7-2, the J gene TRBJ2-5; no clear D gene. From germline, CDR1 is SGHTA and CDR2 FQGNSA. This CDR3 has 11 amino acids. The V end lost 7 bases, the J end lost 5 bases, and 8 bases lay between the germline ends. The CDR3 coding sequence is TGTGCCAGCACAGGATGGGAGACCCAGTACTTC. It specifies CASTGWETQYF.

The genes are TRBV7-2 and TRBJ2-7; D possibly matches TRBD1 or TRBD2 (5 bases each). The V end was cut by 2 bases, the J end by 4 bases, with 6 bases between. CDR1 and CDR2 from the germline V gene are SGHTA and FQGNSA. This CDR3 is 12 amino acids long. CDR3 nucleotides: TGTGCCAGCAGCTTATGGGGGTACGAGCAGTACTTC. It yields the protein CASSLWGYEQYF.

CDR3 nucleotide sequence: TGTGCCAGCTCTATTGCGCAGGGCGTCGGGGAGCTGTTTTTT. It specifies CASSIAQGVGELFF. The chain uses TRBV18 and TRBJ2-2; a weak D match, TRBD1 (5 bases). This CDR3 is 14 amino acids long. CDR1 is KGHSH, CDR2 LQKENI, per germline. Between the trimmed V and J ends, which lost 6 bases and 7 bases, there was a span of 15 bases. The full variable domain, in which reference TRBV18 and TRBJ2-2 provide the parts outside the CDR3, is NAGVMQNPRHLVRRRGQEARLRCSPMKGHSHVYWYRQLPEEGLKFMVYLQKENIIDESGMPKERFSAEFPKEGPSILRIQQVVRGDSAAYFCASSIAQGVGELFFGEGSRLTVL.

This clonotype was counted a single time. The chain couples TRBV20-1 to TRBJ1-2, with 9 positions matching TRBD1. V trimming: 1 base; J trimming: 7 bases; junction bases outside the gene matches: 7. CDR1 and CDR2 (germline): DFQATT, SNEGSKA (reference sequence). This CDR3 is built from 14 residues. The CDR3 region is CSARAGQGSGGYTF. The CDR3 DNA reads as TGCAGTGCTAGAGCGGGACAGGGTTCAGGTGGCTACACCTTC.

The rearrangement joins TRBV7-9 to TRBJ2-1, with 11 positions matching TRBD1. The V and J ends lost 5 bases and 7 bases, in that order; junction bases with no gene match: 13. CDR1 SEHNR and CDR2 FQNEAQ come from the germline V gene (reference sequence). The CDR3 contains 17 residues. The CDR3 here is CASSPGQGAGVRNEQFF. CDR3 DNA: TGTGCCAGCAGCCCAGGACAGGGGGCCGGTGTACGAAATGAGCAGTTCTTC.

This clonotype was detected only once. The chain employs TRBV4-2 and TRBJ2-4; D is undetermined. Per germline, CDR1 LGHNA and CDR2 YNFKEQ. Trimming removed 4 bases at V and 6 bases at J, with 13 bases between. The CDR3 is 14 residues long. This CDR3 reads CASSRPEDGNIQYF. Here the CDR3 DNA reads TGTGCCAGCAGCCGCCCCGAGGACGGAAACATTCAGTACTTC.

The chain couples TRBV12-3 or TRBV12-4 to TRBJ1-1; TRBD1 is a possible D gene (6 bases). The CDR3 contains 14 residues. The ends were cut back, 5 bases at V and 3 bases at J, with 13 bases in the middle. CDR3 coding DNA: TGTGCCAGCAGTCCGGAGGGGGGGTACACTGAAGCTTTCTTT. Encoded protein: CASSPEGGYTEAFF.